What follows are 16 T cell receptor beta chains derived from one specimen sequenced in a study of blood T cell repertoires in COVID-19. Profiling relied on immunoSEQ multiplex PCR, and the TCRdb table lists in-frame clones only, not all of them. This table has approximately 130,000 clones, roughly 90% appearing once. Sequencing input: peripheral blood. The source of these receptors is a man in his fifties with acute or convalescent COVID-19.

This chain uses TRBV2 with TRBJ2-1; TRBD2 matches 11 bases. The CDR3 runs 14 residues. Unmatched junction bases numbered 3, after V lost 9 bases and J lost 2 bases. Germline CDR1 reads SNHLY; CDR2 reads FYNNEI. The CDR3 loop is CARRLAGTYNEQFF. The CDR3 region has the DNA TGTGCCAGGCGACTAGCGGGGACCTACAATGAGCAGTTCTTC.

The chain recombines TRBV5-6 with TRBJ1-2; TRBD1 agrees at 7 bases. This CDR3 is 15 amino acids long. V was clipped by 1 base and J by 5 bases; unmatched bases: 8. Per germline, CDR1 SGHDT and CDR2 YYEEEE. CDR3 in DNA: TGTGCCAGCAGCTTGATAAGGGGGCCACGGTATGGCTACACCTTC. Amino acid sequence: CASSLIRGPRYGYTF.

The rearrangement joins TRBV5-1 to TRBJ2-1, with D maybe TRBD2 (6 bases). This CDR3 has 14 amino acids. With 0 bases removed from V and 8 bases from J, the gap between germline ends came to 12 bases. The V gene's germline CDR1 is SGHRS and CDR2 YFSETQ. DNA for the CDR3: TGCGCCAGCAGCTTGGGTGGGAGGTCCGATGAGCAGTTCTTC. Protein product: CASSLGGRSDEQFF.

This clone was detected only once. The rearrangement links TRBV30 to TRBJ1-5; 8 bases line up with TRBD1. V was clipped by 4 bases and J by 7 bases; unmatched bases: 15. This CDR3 contains 16 residues. Germline assignment: CDR1 GTSNPN and CDR2 SVGIG (reference sequence). The CDR3 reads CAWTSRDRGVGQPQHF. The CDR3 nucleotides are TGTGCCTGGACCAGCCGCGACAGGGGAGTGGGGCAGCCCCAGCATTTT.

The chain employs TRBV6-4 and TRBJ2-3, with D unclear. CDR3 length: 13 residues. The germline V gene encodes CDR1 MRHNA and CDR2 SNTAGT. The V end was cut by 4 bases, the J end by 0 bases, with 5 bases between. The CDR3 bases are TGTGCCAGCAGTGTGGCTAGCACAGATACGCAGTATTTT. Translated: CASSVASTDTQYF.

The rearrangement joins TRBV27 to TRBJ2-5, with 12 bases that match TRBD2. Looked up from germline, CDR1 is MNHEY and CDR2 is SMNVEV (reference sequence). Trimming removed 6 bases from V and 5 bases from J; junction bases left unmatched: 7. The CDR3 extends over 15 amino acids. CDR3 region: CASSETSGSWETQYF. In nucleotides, the CDR3 is TGTGCCAGCAGCGAGACTAGCGGGAGTTGGGAGACCCAGTACTTC.

This chain joins TRBV5-5 and TRBJ1-6; D call uncertain. V shed 0 bases and J shed 10 bases, with 11 bases lying between them. Germline V lookup: CDR1 SGHKS, CDR2 YYEKEE (reference sequence). The CDR3 totals 14 residues. Here the CDR3 DNA reads TGTGCCAGCAGCTTGGGGCACGTAACCTCACCCCTCCACTTT. Translating it yields CASSLGHVTSPLHF.

This CDR3 reads CAWRTGGNTIYF. CDR3 sequence (DNA): TGTGCCTGGAGGACAGGGGGAAACACCATATATTTT. The genes are TRBV30 and TRBJ1-3; 7 nucleotides align to TRBD1. The CDR3 is 12 amino acids. V shed 3 bases, J shed 4 bases, and the junction held 0 bases outside the gene matches. Germline V gives CDR1 GTSNPN, CDR2 SVGIG (reference sequence).

This clone came up a few times. V and J are TRBV19 and TRBJ2-3, with 16 bases fitting TRBD2. V was pared by 4 bases and J by 2 bases, with 6 bases of the junction left unmatched. The length of the CDR3 is 18 residues. CDR1 and CDR2 (germline): LNHDA, SQIVND (reference sequence). The CDR3 DNA sequence: TGTGCCAGTAGTAGGGGACTAGCGGGAGGGATCGACACAGATACGCAGTATTTT. It specifies CASSRGLAGGIDTDTQYF.

V gene TRBV11-2 combines with J gene TRBJ1-1; D not certain. Germline CDR1 is SGHAT and CDR2 is FQNNGV. V was cut by 5 bases and J by 5 bases, with 18 bases left in between. CDR3 size: 15 residues. The CDR3, as DNA: TGTGCCAGCAGCCCTTCGGGTACGGGGAGGACTGAAGCTTTCTTT. It specifies CASSPSGTGRTEAFF.

The chain links TRBV7-8 to TRBJ2-2, with D tentatively TRBD1 (6 bases). CDR3 length: 16 residues. Germline V gives CDR1 SGHVS, CDR2 FQNEAQ. The V gene lost 4 bases and the J gene lost 0 bases, with 12 bases spanning the gap. For the CDR3, the DNA is TGTGCCAGCAGCTCTCAGGGGCTATCGAACACCGGGGAGCTGTTTTTT. It yields the protein CASSSQGLSNTGELFF.

The V and J genes are TRBV11-3 and TRBJ2-7; tentatively, D is TRBD1 (6 bases). The CDR3 extends over 11 amino acids. V was cut by 6 bases and J by 5 bases, with 8 bases left in between. Germline-derived CDR1 and CDR2 are SGHNT and YENEEA. The CDR3: CASRRQDEQYF. CDR3 bases: TGTGCCAGCAGAAGACAGGACGAGCAGTACTTC.

The chain recombines TRBV5-1 with TRBJ2-6; TRBD1 might be the D (5 bases). CDR1 SGHRS and CDR2 YFSETQ come from the germline V gene. The CDR3 runs to 18 residues. The V end lost 0 bases, the J end lost 0 bases, and 13 bases lay between the germline ends. The CDR3: CASSLEGPRFSGANVLTF. DNA of the CDR3: TGCGCCAGCAGCTTGGAGGGGCCTCGATTCTCTGGGGCCAACGTCCTGACTTTC. Supplemented by reference TRBV5-1 and TRBJ2-6, the full variable domain reads KAGVTQTPRYLIKTRGQQVTLSCSPISGHRSVSWYQQTPGQGLQFLFEYFSETQRNKGNFPGRFSGRQFSNSRSEMNVSTLELGDSALYLCASSLEGPRFSGANVLTFGAGSRLTVL.

The CDR3, as DNA: TGTGCCAGCAGTGACAACCACGGGGAGACCCAGTACTTC. Translation: CASSDNHGETQYF. The V call is TRBV6-4, the J call TRBJ2-5; D ambiguous. The V end lost 2 bases, the J end lost 5 bases, and 9 bases lay between the germline ends. This CDR3 has 13 residues. Germline CDR1 reads MRHNA; CDR2 reads SNTAGT.

This clone was seen just once. The V and J genes are TRBV27 and TRBJ2-1, with TRBD2 identical over 10 bases. The length of the CDR3 is 14 residues. Germline V gene data show CDR1 as MNHEY and CDR2 as SMNVEV (reference sequence). V was clipped by 6 bases and J by 6 bases; unmatched bases: 5. The CDR3 here is CASRKLAGLNEQFF. As DNA, the CDR3 is TGTGCCAGCAGAAAACTAGCGGGACTCAATGAGCAGTTCTTC.

CDR3 nucleotide sequence: TGCAGCGTTGCGCAGGGCCAAGAGACCCAGTACTTC. Residues: CSVAQGQETQYF. The rearrangement links TRBV29-1 to TRBJ2-5, with a weak D call TRBD1 (5 bases). V gave up 4 bases and J gave up 1 base, with 7 bases separating them. The CDR3 has 12 amino acids. Germline V lookup: CDR1 SQVTM, CDR2 ANQGSEA.